This TCR beta chain was captured by sequencing in a study of CD8 T cells in ankylosing spondylitis. Libraries for TCR beta were made by quantitative 5'-RACE with molecular barcodes. Via MiXCR, TCRdb re-called the 5' RACE reads, giving one row per CDR3 protein. The sample records around 340,000 distinct CDR3 sequences, under 15% being singletons. The ends were cut back, 0 bases at V and 0 bases at J, with 9 bases in the middle. The CDR3 runs 15 residues. Germline V gene lookup returns CDR1 SGHRS and CDR2 YFSETQ. With respect to this clonotype: Its matching antigen is unknown.

Study results and limitations: Ankylosing spondylitis blood appeared to be characterized by a TCR beta motif of under ten highly homologous variants.

The sequenced sample consisted of blood, either unsorted or a sorted T cell fraction (not recorded which). The sequence derives from a male donor with ankylosing spondylitis or in good health (not recorded which). This rearrangement joins TRBV5-1 to TRBJ1-1, with D perhaps TRBD1 (5 bases). The CDR3 region has the DNA TGCGCCAGCAGCTTGGCATGGGGGATGAACACTGAAGCTTTCTTT. Translating it yields CASSLAWGMNTEAFF.